This entry concerns a single T cell receptor (beta chain). Its antigen is still unknown. At deep level, the assay was performed. The authors loaded roughly 180 ng DNA, about 30,000 T cell genomes, into sorted-subset replicate PCRs. The assay was immunoSEQ multiplex PCR, and TCRdb's table has in-frame clones only and misses some. The table has approximately 1.5 million clones, just under 99% seen once. This sample stems from a study of shared clonotypes between healthy human individuals. Study-level findings and limits: Among the subsets, naive ones generally showed larger estimated richness than memory ones.

CD4+ cells were split into CD45RA+ naive and CD45RA-negative memory subsets. Sequencing used naive CD4+ T cells sorted from blood. The subset denotes: CD45RA+ positively selected. This TCR derives from a man in his thirties or forties in good health.

CDR3 DNA: TGCGCCAGCAGCCAACCGGGACAGCCTTTGAACACTGAAGCTTTCTTT. Residues: CASSQPGQPLNTEAFF. This chain links TRBV4-1 with TRBJ1-1; 7 bases agree with TRBD1. The CDR3 extends over 16 amino acids. CDR1 MGHRA and CDR2 YSYEKL come from the germline V gene. The trim removed 2 bases at V and 0 bases at J, leaving 6 bases unmatched.